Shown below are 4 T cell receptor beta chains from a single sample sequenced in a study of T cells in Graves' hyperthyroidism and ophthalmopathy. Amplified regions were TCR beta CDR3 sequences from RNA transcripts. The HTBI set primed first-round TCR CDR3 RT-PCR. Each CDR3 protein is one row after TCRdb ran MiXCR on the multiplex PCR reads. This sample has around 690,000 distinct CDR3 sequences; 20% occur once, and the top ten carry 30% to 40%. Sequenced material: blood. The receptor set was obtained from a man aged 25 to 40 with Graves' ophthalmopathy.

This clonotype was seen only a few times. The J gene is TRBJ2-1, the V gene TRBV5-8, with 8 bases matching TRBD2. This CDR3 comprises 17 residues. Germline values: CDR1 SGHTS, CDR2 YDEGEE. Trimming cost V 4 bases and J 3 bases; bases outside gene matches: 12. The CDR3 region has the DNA TGTGCCAGCAGCCAAGATCCCGCTAGCGGGTTCTACAATGAGCAGTTCTTC. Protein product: CASSQDPASGFYNEQFF.

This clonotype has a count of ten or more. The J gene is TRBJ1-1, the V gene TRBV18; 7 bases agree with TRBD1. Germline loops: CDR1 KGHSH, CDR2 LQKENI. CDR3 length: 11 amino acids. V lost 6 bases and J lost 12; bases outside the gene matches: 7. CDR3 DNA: TGTGCCAGCTCTTCGACAGGGCCCTCTTTCTTT. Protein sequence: CASSSTGPSFF.

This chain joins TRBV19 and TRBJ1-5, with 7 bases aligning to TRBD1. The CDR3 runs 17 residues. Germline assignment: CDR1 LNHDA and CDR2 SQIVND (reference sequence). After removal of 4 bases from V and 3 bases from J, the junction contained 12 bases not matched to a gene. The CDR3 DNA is TGTGCCAGTAGTAGCCAAATGACAGGGTCAAACAATCAGCCCCAGCATTTT. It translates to CASSSQMTGSNNQPQHF.

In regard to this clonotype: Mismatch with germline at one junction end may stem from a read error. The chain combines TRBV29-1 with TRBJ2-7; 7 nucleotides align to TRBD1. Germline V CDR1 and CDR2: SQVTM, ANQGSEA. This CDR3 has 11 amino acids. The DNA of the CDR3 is TGCAGCGTCGAAGGGGGCGCCGAGCAGTACTTC. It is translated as CSVEGGAEQYF.